Shown below are 20 T cell receptor beta chains from a single sample sequenced in a study of T cells expressing NK-cell markers. TCRdb reprocessed the 5' RACE reads and reports one entry per CDR3 protein, with no DNA. The repertoire shows 350,000 to 450,000 distinct CDR3 sequences; the top ten hold roughly 5.4%. The sample taken for sequencing was blood T cells: a sorted CD56 or NKG2C T cell subset, CD4+ or CD8+ T cells, or bulk PBMC T cells (not recorded which). All receptors come from a man aged 18 to 69 in good health.

The chain joins TRBV7-8 to TRBJ1-6. CDR3 size: 16 residues. Germline CDR1 is SGHVS and CDR2 is FQNEAQ. CDR3 region: CASSLIRDSGVSPLHF.

The rearrangement uses TRBV20-1 and TRBJ2-7; the TCRdb call, TRBD1, lacks DNA for checking. This CDR3 is built from 16 residues. Germline values: CDR1 DFQATT, CDR2 SNEGSKA (reference sequence). The CDR3 reads CSASRRGAGGSYEQYF.

This chain connects TRBV9 to TRBJ2-3; TCRdb designates TRBD2, a call that cannot be tested without DNA. The V gene's germline CDR1 is SGDLS and CDR2 YYNGEE. The CDR3 spans 18 residues. This chain's CDR3 is CASSVATSSGGPTDTQYF.

The chain links TRBV5-5 to TRBJ1-6; with no DNA, the TCRdb D assignment of TRBD1 cannot be verified. CDR3 length: 15 residues. CDR1 and CDR2 from the germline V gene are SGHKS and YYEKEE (reference sequence). CDR3 in amino acids: CASSPGDTNNSPLHF.

This chain joins TRBV20-1 and TRBJ2-3; TCRdb proposes TRBD1, but this gene call is untestable without DNA. Germline assignment: CDR1 DFQATT and CDR2 SNEGSKA (reference sequence). The CDR3 covers 14 residues. The CDR3 region is CSAREVGQADTQYF.

The CDR3 loop is CASSPRQGSQGYTF. The chain links TRBV7-9 to TRBJ1-2; TCRdb returns TRBD1, unconfirmable since there is no DNA. This CDR3 comprises 14 residues. Germline assignment: CDR1 SEHNR and CDR2 FQNEAQ (reference sequence).

The chain recombines TRBV27 with TRBJ1-2; as DNA is missing, the TRBD1 call by TCRdb cannot be tested. This CDR3 has 13 residues. Germline CDR1 MNHEY, CDR2 SMNVEV (reference sequence). Here the CDR3 reads CASRLTGGGGYTF.

The gene calls are TRBV12-3 or TRBV12-4 and TRBJ2-2; there is no DNA to check the TCRdb D call of TRBD2. The CDR3 length is 16 residues. The CDR3 protein is CASTPIGEVLAGELFF.

The chain combines TRBV6-1 with TRBJ1-4; TCRdb's D call of TRBD1 is untestable without DNA. The CDR3 loop spans 16 amino acids. CDR1 and CDR2 (germline): MNHNS, SASEGT. This CDR3 is CASSPGGTGGNEKLFF.

The chain joins TRBV6-2 or TRBV6-3 to TRBJ2-2; TCRdb proposes TRBD1, but this gene call is untestable without DNA. CDR1 and CDR2 (germline): MNHEY, SVGEGT. The CDR3 has 18 residues. The CDR3 region is CASSHSPFWGGSTGELFF.

The rearrangement uses TRBV2 and TRBJ2-3. Germline V gene lookup returns CDR1 SNHLY and CDR2 FYNNEI. This CDR3 has 12 residues. The CDR3 sequence: CASSPITDTQYF. The full variable domain, with the rest looked up from reference TRBV2 and TRBJ2-3, is EPEVTQTPSHQVTQMGQEVILRCVPISNHLYFYWYRQILGQKVEFLVSFYNNEISEKSEIFDDQFSVERPDGSNFTLKIRSTKLEDSAMYFCASSPITDTQYFGPGTRLTVL.

The chain recombines TRBV7-9 with TRBJ2-5; TCRdb returns TRBD1, unconfirmable since there is no DNA. The CDR3 extends over 16 amino acids. Germline V lookup: CDR1 SEHNR, CDR2 FQNEAQ (reference sequence). The CDR3 loop reads CASSRPRGTLQETQYF.

This chain joins TRBV18 and TRBJ2-2; TCRdb names TRBD1, which stays unverified in the absence of DNA. CDR1 KGHSH and CDR2 LQKENI come from the germline V gene. The CDR3 has 14 residues. The chain's CDR3 is CASSPRTGTGELFF.

This CDR3 is CASSMGSTYEQYF. The rearrangement links TRBV21-1 to TRBJ2-7. TRBV21-1 is classified as a pseudogene. The CDR3 consists of 13 residues.

The rearrangement links TRBV20-1 to TRBJ2-2; TCRdb selects TRBD1, and the lack of DNA leaves this call unchecked. In germline, CDR1 is DFQATT, CDR2 SNEGSKA (reference sequence). The CDR3 covers 14 residues. CDR3 sequence: CSARPGSRTGELFF.

The V call is TRBV12-3 or TRBV12-4, the J call TRBJ2-3; TCRdb calls TRBD2, which cannot be checked without DNA. This CDR3 has 16 residues. The CDR3 loop reads CASTYGPAGTRDTQYF.

The chain employs TRBV10-3 and TRBJ1-2. The CDR3 runs to 13 residues. CDR1 and CDR2 from the germline V gene are ENHRY and SYGVKD. The CDR3 spells CAISEHHGDGYTF.

J is TRBJ2-5 and V is TRBV20-1. The CDR3 runs 14 residues. Germline-derived CDR1 and CDR2 are DFQATT and SNEGSKA (reference sequence). The chain's CDR3 is CSARDPAGVGTQYF.

V gene TRBV2 combines with J gene TRBJ1-2. Germline V gene lookup returns CDR1 SNHLY and CDR2 FYNNEI. The CDR3 is made up of 13 amino acids. The CDR3 loop reads CASTIRFNYGYTF. The full variable domain, with the rest looked up from reference TRBV2 and TRBJ1-2, is EPEVTQTPSHQVTQMGQEVILRCVPISNHLYFYWYRQILGQKVEFLVSFYNNEISEKSEIFDDQFSVERPDGSNFTLKIRSTKLEDSAMYFCASTIRFNYGYTFGSGTRLTVV.

The chain uses TRBV27 and TRBJ1-5; TCRdb's D call of TRBD1 is untestable without DNA. Per germline, CDR1 MNHEY and CDR2 SMNVEV (reference sequence). The CDR3 has 17 residues. The CDR3 is CASRVQGAVNSNQPQHF.